Listed below are T cell receptor beta chains from one sample, sequenced in a study of T cell responses to AZD1222 COVID-19 vaccine. Data came from immunoSEQ multiplex PCR; TCRdb stores just in-frame clones and leaves some out. Found here are about 99,000 clones, more than 85% of them singletons; the top ten hold about 9%. The specimen comprised peripheral blood, sampled 28 days after the second AZD1222 dose. These receptors were collected from an adult who received the AZD1222 COVID-19 vaccine. The conserved cysteine and the conserved F or W are not part of the CDR3 here.

v_gene	j_gene	CDR3aa
TRBV2	TRBJ2-1	ASSDGVNEQF
TRBV7-2	TRBJ1-5	ASSLQQGIQPQH
TRBV9	TRBJ2-7	ASSVDPGTSGLYEQY
TRBV24-1	TRBJ2-7	ATNQACHEQY
TRBV19	TRBJ1-4	ASTPDRGVEKLF
TRBV20-1	TRBJ2-3	SASLGSKGNTQY
TRBV5-4	TRBJ2-7	ASSLFPPSTSYEQY
TRBV19	TRBJ2-1	ASSPRGDEQF
TRBV19	TRBJ1-1	ASSTLQGLGTEAF
TRBV28	TRBJ1-1	ASSSPRGGSEAF
TRBV15	TRBJ1-5	ATSRGIGSNQPQH
TRBV5-4	TRBJ1-2	ASSLVDRGFDYGYT
TRBV9	TRBJ2-7	ASSVGLDSTYEQY
TRBV27	TRBJ2-1	ASSFPGYNEQF
TRBV19	TRBJ1-2	ASSTEDRGYGYT
TRBV6-6	TRBJ2-2	ASSLTLNTGELF
TRBV6-5	TRBJ1-1	ASSYFKWAGPEAF
TRBV2	TRBJ2-2	ASSVPSGSPGELF
TRBV5-5	TRBJ2-7	ASSFGGGGHGYEQY
TRBV19	TRBJ2-4	ASSTDRGSAKNIQY
TRBV11-2	TRBJ2-3	ASSSPRDTQY
TRBV28	TRBJ1-1	ASSLPISMNTEAF
TRBV4-3	TRBJ2-7	ASSQDGAASAYEQY
TRBV19	TRBJ1-1	ASTPEHH
TRBV2	TRBJ1-4	AGRPGILATNEKLF
TRBV12-2	TRBJ2-3	PPRGGGRQDSYYTDTQY
TRBV11-2	TRBJ2-1	ASSPQRGNEQF
TRBV5-1	TRBJ1-5	ASSWGQGDQPQH
TRBV6-2/TRBV6-3	TRBJ2-5	ASRPSGSETQY
TRBV19	TRBJ2-3	ASNLLAGGDTQY
TRBV14	TRBJ2-1	ASSLTSSYNEQF
TRBV7-2	TRBJ2-1	ASSLTGNEQF
TRBV7-6	TRBJ1-3	ASSLTGRPNSGNTIY
TRBV28	TRBJ2-1	ASSFGQSYNEQF
TRBV25-1	TRBJ2-1	ASSLSRDEQF
TRBV5-1	TRBJ2-7	ASSSGTSLDEQY
TRBV12-5	TRBJ2-1	ASGPSGRAGEQF
TRBV18	TRBJ1-1	ASRGQMNTEAF
TRBV2	TRBJ1-1	ASSETAIEAF
TRBV28	TRBJ1-1	ATTRGGLNTEAF
TRBV6-2/TRBV6-3	TRBJ2-7	ASSYTGGAYEQY
TRBV24-1	TRBJ2-7	ATSGTSGYEQY
TRBV5-1	TRBJ1-5	ASSPGEYGNQPQH
TRBV27	TRBJ2-6	ASSRTGANVLT
TRBV19	TRBJ2-1	ASSPGQGFFDEQF
TRBV19	TRBJ1-2	ASRDRALYGYT